Listed here are 7 T cell receptor beta chains from one sample, sequenced in a study of beta chain features in type 1 diabetes. The isolated RNA, all of it, was reverse transcribed, so expressed TCRB transcripts were what got sequenced. Here immunoSEQ multiplex PCR was the method, and the copy in TCRdb shows in-frame clones only, minus some. The sample includes 130,000 or so clones, roughly 9.7% of them seen just once. Sequenced: central memory CD4+ T cells from blood. All receptors come from a woman between 40 and 55 years old in good health.

This clone was detected only a few times. The rearrangement joins TRBV29-1 to TRBJ1-1; 7 bases are a match to TRBD1. Germline V gene sequence: CDR1 SQVTM, CDR2 ANQGSEA. The junction had 14 bases not matched to a gene; V was cut back by 6 bases and J by 1 base. CDR3 size: 16 residues. The CDR3: CSVNGQGVNANTEAFF. Written as DNA, the CDR3 is TGCAGCGTCAACGGTCAGGGGGTTAATGCGAACACTGAAGCTTTCTTT.

This clone was seen a handful of times. CDR3 protein: CASGRGWGEQYF. The DNA for the CDR3 is TGTGCCAGCGGCAGGGGATGGGGCGAGCAGTACTTC. The rearrangement joins TRBV14 to TRBJ2-7; a possible D gene is TRBD1 (6 bases). CDR1 SGHDN and CDR2 FVKESK come from the germline V gene. The CDR3 is 12 amino acids. The V gene lost 8 bases and the J gene lost 6 bases, with 14 bases spanning the gap.

Only a few counts were recorded for this clone. With a far larger clone one base away, a read error is the likely cause. The V gene is TRBV4-2, the J gene TRBJ2-1, with TRBD2 matching over 10 bases. Germline CDR1 and CDR2: LGHNA and YNFKEQ. The CDR3 runs to 14 residues. V trimming: 3 bases; J trimming: 10 bases; junction bases outside the gene matches: 6. The CDR3 spells CASSQSGGAEEQFF. Written as DNA, the CDR3 is TGTGCCAGCAGCCAGAGCGGGGGGGCTGAAGAGCAGTTCTTC.

This clone was detected only a few times. This rearrangement joins TRBV2 to TRBJ1-6; TRBD1 matches 10 bases. J was trimmed by 10 bases and V by 7 bases; bases with no gene match: 10. Germline V CDR1 and CDR2: SNHLY, FYNNEI. This CDR3 comprises 15 residues. The DNA for the CDR3 is TGTGCCAGCATGGGTTTGGGGACAGGGGACTCACCCCTCCACTTT. Its translation: CASMGLGTGDSPLHF.

This clone was observed a few times. This sequence joins TRBV4-1 and TRBJ2-6; 9 bases line up with TRBD1. The CDR3 contains 19 residues. Germline values: CDR1 MGHRA, CDR2 YSYEKL. After removal of 8 bases from V and 2 bases from J, the junction contained 16 bases not matched to a gene. As DNA, the CDR3 is TGCGCCAGCCCAGCTTCGGACTACAGGGGGCCTACTGGGGCCAACGTCCTGACTTTC. Protein product: CASPASDYRGPTGANVLTF.

Worth noting for this clone: Mismatch with germline at one junction end may stem from a read error. This chain uses TRBV11-2 with TRBJ2-1, with 13 bases lining up with TRBD2. Germline assignment: CDR1 SGHAT and CDR2 FQNNGV. This CDR3 spans 15 amino acids. CDR3 protein: CASTLLAGGPYEQFF. The DNA of the CDR3 is TGTGCCAGCACCTTACTAGCGGGGGGGCCATATGAGCAGTTCTTC.

The chain recombines TRBV7-8 with TRBJ2-7; D is perhaps TRBD1 (6 bases). This CDR3 is 13 amino acids long. V lost 3 bases to trimming and J lost 13 bases, with 19 bases between them. The germline V gene has CDR1 SGHVS and CDR2 FQNEAQ. The CDR3 coding sequence is TGTGCCAGCAGCTTGGGGGACACCTCACGGCCCTACTTC. Protein: CASSLGDTSRPYF.